This T cell receptor beta chain was recovered during a study of OX40 agonist ivuxolimab in advanced cancers. The method was immunoSEQ multiplex PCR; TCRdb's version includes in-frame clones alone and lacks a portion of them. The sample contains about 45,000 clones, roughly nine tenths of which appear only once. Trimming took off 3 bases at V and 7 bases at J, with 7 bases between the two ends. Germline V lookup: CDR1 LGHNT, CDR2 FRNRAP. The CDR3 extends over 11 amino acids. This TCR was recovered from an adult with an advanced solid tumor such as melanoma, head and neck, liver or kidney cancer. The V call is TRBV12-5, the J call TRBJ2-7; D is undetermined. The source material was CD4+ or CD8+ T cells sorted from blood, sampled in a trial of the OX40 agonist ivuxolimab. The CDR3 bases are TGTGCTAGTGGTTTTCGGACGGAGCAGTACTTC. Translation gives CASGFRTEQYF. Based on the CDR3 plus reference TRBV12-5 and TRBJ2-7, the full variable domain is DARVTQTPRHKVTEMGQEVTMRCQPILGHNTVFWYRQTMMQGLELLAYFRNRAPLDDSGMPKDRFSAEMPDATLATLKIQPSEPRDSAVYFCASGFRTEQYFGPGTRLTVT.